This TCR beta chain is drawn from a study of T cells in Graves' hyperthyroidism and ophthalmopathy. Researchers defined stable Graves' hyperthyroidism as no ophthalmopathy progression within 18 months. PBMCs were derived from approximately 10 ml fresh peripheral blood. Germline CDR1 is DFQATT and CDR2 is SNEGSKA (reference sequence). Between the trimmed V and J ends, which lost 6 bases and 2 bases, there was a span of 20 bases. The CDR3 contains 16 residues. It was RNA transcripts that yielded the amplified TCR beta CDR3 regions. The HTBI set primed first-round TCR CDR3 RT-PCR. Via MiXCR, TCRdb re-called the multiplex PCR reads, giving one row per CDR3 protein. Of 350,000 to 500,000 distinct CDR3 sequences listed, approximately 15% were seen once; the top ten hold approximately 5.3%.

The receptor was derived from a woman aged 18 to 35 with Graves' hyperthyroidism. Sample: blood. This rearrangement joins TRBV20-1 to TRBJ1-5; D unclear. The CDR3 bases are TGCAGTGCCAAAATCCCGGGCATCGGTGGCAATCAGCCCCAGCATTTT. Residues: CSAKIPGIGGNQPQHF.